This record covers a single T cell receptor beta chain. This CDR3 comprises 14 residues. Between the trimmed V and J ends, which lost 4 bases and 3 bases, there was a span of 12 bases. Germline lookup yields CDR1 SGHAT and CDR2 FQDESV (reference sequence). Any patient presenting with uncontrolled infection, other autoimmune disease, pregnancy or lactation was left out. The sample comes from a study of T cells in Graves' hyperthyroidism and ophthalmopathy. RNA transcripts gave rise to amplified TCR beta CDR3 regions. Initially, a first-round RT-PCR of the TCR CDR3 employed the HTBI primer set. A single record per CDR3 protein comes from TCRdb applying MiXCR to the multiplex PCR reads. Of some 740,000 distinct CDR3 sequences in the sample, 14% were seen once.

The sequence derives from a woman between 18 and 29 years old with Graves' hyperthyroidism. Material for sequencing was blood. The chain couples TRBV11-1 to TRBJ1-2; D possibly corresponds to TRBD1 (5 bases). The CDR3 protein is CASSSGRDHYGYTF. The CDR3 DNA reads as TGTGCCAGCAGCTCCGGAAGGGACCACTATGGCTACACCTTC.